One TCR beta chain is described in this entry. The target antigen is unknown. The sample is drawn from a study of CXCR3-negative and CXCR3-positive naive CD8 T cells. The CDR3 is made up of 15 amino acids. Germline-derived CDR1 and CDR2 are MNHEY and SVGAGI. General observations from the study: Relative to CXCR3-negative naive cells, CXCR3-positive naive cells had more hydrophobic TRB CDR3s.

With UMI labels, 5' RACE was used to prepare the TRB cDNA libraries. For each CDR3 protein, TCRdb gives one entry from its re-call of the 5' RACE reads, without DNA. In all, the sample yields around 60,000 distinct CDR3 sequences. The TCR comes from a human donor in good health. Some clones in this sample may be carry-over from other donors' samples. Sequences were obtained from naive CXCR3+ CD8+ T cells from blood. Subset indicated: CD45RO-CCR7+CD27+CD95- naive CD8+ T cells expressing CXCR3 (TNR3+). The rearrangement links TRBV6-5 to TRBJ2-1; TCRdb calls TRBD2, which cannot be checked without DNA. The CDR3 region is CASSPLAGPHNEQFF.